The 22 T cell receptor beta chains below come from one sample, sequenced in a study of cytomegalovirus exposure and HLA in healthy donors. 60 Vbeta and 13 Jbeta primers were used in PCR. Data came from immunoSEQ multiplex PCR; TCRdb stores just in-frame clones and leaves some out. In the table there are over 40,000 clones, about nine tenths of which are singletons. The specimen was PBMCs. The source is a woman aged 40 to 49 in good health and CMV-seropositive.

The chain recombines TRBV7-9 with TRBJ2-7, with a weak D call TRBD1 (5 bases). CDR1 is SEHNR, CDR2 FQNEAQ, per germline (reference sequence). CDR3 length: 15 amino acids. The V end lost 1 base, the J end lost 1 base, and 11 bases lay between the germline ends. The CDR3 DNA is TGTGCCAGCAGCTTAGATGCAGGGCTTTCCTACGAGCAGTACTTC. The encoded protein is CASSLDAGLSYEQYF.

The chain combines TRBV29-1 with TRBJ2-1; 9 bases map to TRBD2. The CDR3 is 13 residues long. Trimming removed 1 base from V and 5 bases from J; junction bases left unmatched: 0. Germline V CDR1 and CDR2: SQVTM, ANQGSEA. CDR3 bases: TGCAGCGTTGAAGTAGCGGGGGACAATGAGCAGTTCTTC. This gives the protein CSVEVAGDNEQFF.

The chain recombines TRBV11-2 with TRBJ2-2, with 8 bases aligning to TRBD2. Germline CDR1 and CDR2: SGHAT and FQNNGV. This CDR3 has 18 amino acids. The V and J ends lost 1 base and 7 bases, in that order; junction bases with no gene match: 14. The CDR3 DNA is TGTGCCAGCAGCTTAGTTTCTGCGGGAGGACCGGCGGGCGGGGAGCTGTTTTTT. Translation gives CASSLVSAGGPAGGELFF.

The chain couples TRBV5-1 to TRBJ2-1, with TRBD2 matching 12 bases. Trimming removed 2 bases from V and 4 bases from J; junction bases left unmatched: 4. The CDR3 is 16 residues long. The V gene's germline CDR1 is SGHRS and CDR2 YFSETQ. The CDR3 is CASSFFLAGGYNEQFF. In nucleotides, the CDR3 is TGCGCCAGCAGCTTCTTTCTAGCGGGAGGGTACAATGAGCAGTTCTTC.

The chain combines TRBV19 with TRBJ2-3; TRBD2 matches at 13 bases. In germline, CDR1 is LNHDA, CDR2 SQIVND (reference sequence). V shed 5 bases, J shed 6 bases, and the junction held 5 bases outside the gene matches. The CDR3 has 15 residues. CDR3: CASSPRLAGGDTQYF. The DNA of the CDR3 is TGTGCCAGTAGTCCGCGACTAGCGGGAGGTGATACGCAGTATTTT.

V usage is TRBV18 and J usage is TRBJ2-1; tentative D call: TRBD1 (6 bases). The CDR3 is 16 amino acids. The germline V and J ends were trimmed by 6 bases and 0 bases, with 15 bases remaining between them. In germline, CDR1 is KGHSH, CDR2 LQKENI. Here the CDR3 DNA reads TGTGCCAGCTCTCCAAGACAGGAGAGCTCCTACAATGAGCAGTTCTTC. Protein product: CASSPRQESSYNEQFF. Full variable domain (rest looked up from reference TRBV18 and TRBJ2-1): NAGVMQNPRHLVRRRGQEARLRCSPMKGHSHVYWYRQLPEEGLKFMVYLQKENIIDESGMPKERFSAEFPKEGPSILRIQQVVRGDSAAYFCASSPRQESSYNEQFFGPGTRLTVL.

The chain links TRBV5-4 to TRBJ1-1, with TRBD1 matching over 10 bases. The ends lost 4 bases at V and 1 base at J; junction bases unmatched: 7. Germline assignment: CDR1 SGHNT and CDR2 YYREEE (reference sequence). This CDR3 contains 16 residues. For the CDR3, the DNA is TGTGCCAGCAGCCCGGGACAGGGGACCTCGAACACTGAAGCTTTCTTT. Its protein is CASSPGQGTSNTEAFF.

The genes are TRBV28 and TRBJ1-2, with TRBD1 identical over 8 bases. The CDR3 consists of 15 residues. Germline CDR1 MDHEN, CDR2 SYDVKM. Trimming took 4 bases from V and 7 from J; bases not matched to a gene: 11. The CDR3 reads CASSSGDRGVFGYTF. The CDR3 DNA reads TGTGCCAGCAGTTCCGGAGACAGGGGCGTATTTGGCTACACCTTC.

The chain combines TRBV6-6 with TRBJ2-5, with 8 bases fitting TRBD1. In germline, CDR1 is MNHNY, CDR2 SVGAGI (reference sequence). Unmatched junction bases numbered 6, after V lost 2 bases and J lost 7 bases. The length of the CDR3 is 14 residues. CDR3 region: CASSYETGVRTQYF. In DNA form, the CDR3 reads TGTGCCAGCAGTTACGAGACAGGGGTTCGGACCCAGTACTTC.

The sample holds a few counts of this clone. The CDR3 loop is CASSYREGYYEQYF. In nucleotides, the CDR3 is TGTGCCAGCAGTTACCGGGAAGGCTACTACGAGCAGTACTTC. This sequence joins TRBV6-5 and TRBJ2-7, with TRBD2 as a possible D gene (5 bases). The germline CDR1 and CDR2 sequences are MNHEY and SVGAGI. V was pared by 2 bases and J by 3 bases, with 11 bases between. The CDR3 has 14 residues.

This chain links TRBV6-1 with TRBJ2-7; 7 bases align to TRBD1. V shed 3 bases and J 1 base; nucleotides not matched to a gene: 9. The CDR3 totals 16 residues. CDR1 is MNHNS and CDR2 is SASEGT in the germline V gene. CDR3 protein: CASSETGTVGSYEQYF. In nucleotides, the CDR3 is TGTGCCAGCAGTGAGACCGGGACAGTGGGATCCTACGAGCAGTACTTC.

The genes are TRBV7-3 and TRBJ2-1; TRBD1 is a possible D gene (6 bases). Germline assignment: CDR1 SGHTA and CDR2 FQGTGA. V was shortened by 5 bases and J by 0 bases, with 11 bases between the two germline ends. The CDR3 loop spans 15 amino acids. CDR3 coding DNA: TGTGCCAGCAGCGCGACAGGAGACTCCTACAATGAGCAGTTCTTC. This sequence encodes CASSATGDSYNEQFF.

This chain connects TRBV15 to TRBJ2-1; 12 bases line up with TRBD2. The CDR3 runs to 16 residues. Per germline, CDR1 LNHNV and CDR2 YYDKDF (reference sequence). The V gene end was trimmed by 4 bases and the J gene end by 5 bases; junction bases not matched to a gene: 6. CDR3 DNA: TGTGCCACCAGCAAACCTCTAGCGGGAGGGGACAATGAGCAGTTCTTC. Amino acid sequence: CATSKPLAGGDNEQFF.

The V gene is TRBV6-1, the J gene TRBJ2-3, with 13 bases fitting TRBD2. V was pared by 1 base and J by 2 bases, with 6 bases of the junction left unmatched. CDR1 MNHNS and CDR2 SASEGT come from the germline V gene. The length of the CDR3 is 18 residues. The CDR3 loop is CASSEESGLAGFTDTQYF. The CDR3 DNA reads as TGTGCCAGCAGTGAAGAATCGGGACTAGCGGGGTTCACAGATACGCAGTATTTT.

The CDR3: CASSRVTGTLNTEAFF. The CDR3, as DNA: TGTGCCAGCTCACGGGTTACCGGGACTCTGAACACTGAAGCTTTCTTT. The chain joins TRBV18 to TRBJ1-1; tentative D call: TRBD1 (5 bases). The CDR3 has 16 residues. The germline V gene encodes CDR1 KGHSH and CDR2 LQKENI. V lost 4 bases and J 0 bases, leaving 15 bases between the germline ends.

The CDR3 is CASSESLRDTTTGELFF. CDR3 DNA sequence: TGTGCCAGCAGTGAATCCCTCCGGGACACAACAACCGGGGAGCTGTTTTTT. The chain has TRBV25-1 and TRBJ2-2; tentatively, D is TRBD1 (6 bases). This CDR3 has 17 residues. The germline CDR1 and CDR2 sequences are MGHDK and SYGVNS. V shed 1 base and J shed 5 bases, with 17 bases lying between them.

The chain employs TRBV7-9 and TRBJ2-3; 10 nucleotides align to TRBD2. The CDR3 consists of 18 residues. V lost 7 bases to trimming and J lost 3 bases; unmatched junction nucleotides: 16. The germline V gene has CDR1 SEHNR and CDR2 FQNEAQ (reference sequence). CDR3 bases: TGTGCCAGCAACCGACTAGCGGGCTCCCTGGGGGGTACAGATACGCAGTATTTT. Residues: CASNRLAGSLGGTDTQYF.

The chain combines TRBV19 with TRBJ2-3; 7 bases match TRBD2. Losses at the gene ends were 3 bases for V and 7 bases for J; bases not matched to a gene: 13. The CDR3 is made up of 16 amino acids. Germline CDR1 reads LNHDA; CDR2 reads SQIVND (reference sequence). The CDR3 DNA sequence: TGTGCCAGTAGTATGCCAAGCGGGGATGCCTTGAATACGCAGTATTTT. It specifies CASSMPSGDALNTQYF. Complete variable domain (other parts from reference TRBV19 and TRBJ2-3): DGGITQSPKYLFRKEGQNVTLSCEQNLNHDAMYWYRQDPGQGLRLIYYSQIVNDFQKGDIAEGYSVSREKKESFPLTVTSAQKNPTAFYLCASSMPSGDALNTQYFGPGTRLTVL.

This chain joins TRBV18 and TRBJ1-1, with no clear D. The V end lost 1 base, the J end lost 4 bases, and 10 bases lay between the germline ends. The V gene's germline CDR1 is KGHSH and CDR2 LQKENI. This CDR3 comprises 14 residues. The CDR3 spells CASSPRPESTEAFF. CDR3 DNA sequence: TGTGCCAGCTCACCACGTCCGGAGAGCACTGAAGCTTTCTTT.

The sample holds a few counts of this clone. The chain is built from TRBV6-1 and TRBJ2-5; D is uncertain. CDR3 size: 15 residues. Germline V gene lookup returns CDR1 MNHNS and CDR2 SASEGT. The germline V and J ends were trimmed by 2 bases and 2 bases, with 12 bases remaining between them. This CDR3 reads CASSELWQAQETQYF. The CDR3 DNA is TGTGCCAGCAGTGAACTCTGGCAGGCGCAAGAGACCCAGTACTTC.

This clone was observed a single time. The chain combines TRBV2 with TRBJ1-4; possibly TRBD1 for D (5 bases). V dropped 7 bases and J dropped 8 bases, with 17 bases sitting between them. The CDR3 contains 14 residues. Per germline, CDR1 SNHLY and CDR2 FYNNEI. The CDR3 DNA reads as TGTGCCAGCACGCAGGGACTGGGACGGGAAAAACTGTTTTTT. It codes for CASTQGLGREKLFF.

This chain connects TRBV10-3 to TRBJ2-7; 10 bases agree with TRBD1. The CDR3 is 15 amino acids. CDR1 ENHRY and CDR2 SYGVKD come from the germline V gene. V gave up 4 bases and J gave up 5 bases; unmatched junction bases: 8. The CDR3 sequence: CAISAGTGVGDEQYF. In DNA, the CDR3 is TGTGCCATCAGTGCTGGGACAGGGGTTGGTGACGAGCAGTACTTC.